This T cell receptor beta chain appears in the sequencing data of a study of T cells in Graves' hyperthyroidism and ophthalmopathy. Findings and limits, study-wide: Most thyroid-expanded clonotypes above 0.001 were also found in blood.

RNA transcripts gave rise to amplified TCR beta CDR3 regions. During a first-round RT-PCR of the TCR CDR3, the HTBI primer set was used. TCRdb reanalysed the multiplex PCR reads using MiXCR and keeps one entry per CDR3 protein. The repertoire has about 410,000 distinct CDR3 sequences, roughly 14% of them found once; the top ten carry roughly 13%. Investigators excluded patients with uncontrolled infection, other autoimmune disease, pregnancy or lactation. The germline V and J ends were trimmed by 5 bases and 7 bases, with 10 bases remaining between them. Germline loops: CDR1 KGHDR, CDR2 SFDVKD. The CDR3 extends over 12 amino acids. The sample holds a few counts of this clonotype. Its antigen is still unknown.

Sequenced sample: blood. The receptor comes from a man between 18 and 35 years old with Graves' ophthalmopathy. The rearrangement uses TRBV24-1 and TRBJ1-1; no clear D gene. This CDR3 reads CATSAGGLEAFF. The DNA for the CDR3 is TGTGCCACCAGTGCCGGAGGCCTTGAAGCTTTCTTT.